The present entry profiles one TCR beta chain with its context. The antigen is undetermined. Primed by a sample-barcoded 5' primer and a J-beta primer mix, a second PCR proceeded for about 6 to 11 cycles. All cDNA molecules were each tagged by a template-switch adaptor with 12 random nucleotides. TCRdb reprocessed the 5' RACE reads via MiXCR and lists one record per CDR3 protein. The sample shows roughly 830,000 distinct CDR3 sequences, about 62% of them seen only once. This specimen comes from a study of blood T cells in healthy people across ages. V gave up 3 bases and J gave up 4 bases, with 9 bases separating them. Germline V gives CDR1 MGHDK, CDR2 SYGVNS. The CDR3 runs 13 residues. Study-wide results and caveats: Across the age range, TCR beta diversity per million T cells fell in a roughly linear way. Long-lived donors had more naive CD4+ cells and higher diversity than aged donors.

Per sample, extraction of total RNA gave at least 5 micrograms in every case. What was sequenced was blood. The origin of this receptor is a man aged 25 to 40 in good health. V and J are TRBV25-1 and TRBJ2-5; the D call may be TRBD1 or TRBD2 (5 bases each). CDR3 residues: CASSEPGAETQYF. CDR3 DNA sequence: TGTGCCAGCAGTGAGCCCGGGGCAGAGACCCAGTACTTC.